This T cell receptor (beta chain) was sequenced for a study of Graves' ophthalmopathy and Graves' hyperthyroidism. Findings and caveats of the study: Most thyroid clonotypes with frequency above 0.001 were detected in blood too.

Trimming took 0 bases from V and 0 from J; bases not matched to a gene: 4. CDR3 length: 15 amino acids. Germline V CDR1 and CDR2: DFQATT, SNEGSKA (reference sequence). Beta-chain TCR CDR3 regions were amplified from RNA transcripts. In the first round, RT-PCR was carried out with HTBI primers, and a multiplex PCR formed the second round. Using its own MiXCR run on the multiplex PCR reads, TCRdb lists one record per CDR3 protein. Among about 39,000 distinct CDR3 sequences listed, approximately 55% were seen once. On this clonotype: What it binds is unknown.

The sequenced sample consisted of peripheral blood. The rearrangement uses TRBV20-1 and TRBJ1-1; the match to TRBD1 covers 7 bases. This receptor was identified in an adult woman with stable Graves' hyperthyroidism. The CDR3: CSARDPGQLNTEAFF. As DNA, the CDR3 is TGCAGTGCTAGAGATCCGGGACAGCTGAACACTGAAGCTTTCTTT.